These 10 T cell receptor beta chains originate from one sample sequenced in a study of OX40 agonist ivuxolimab in advanced cancers. Repertoires were generated with immunoSEQ multiplex PCR, while TCRdb's copy carries only in-frame clones and drops some. The data contain several thousand clones, approximately 80% of them singletons. The specimen comprised CD4+ or CD8+ T cells sorted from blood, sampled in a trial of the OX40 agonist ivuxolimab. Source of these receptors: an adult with an advanced solid tumor such as melanoma, head and neck, liver or kidney cancer.

This chain connects TRBV4-3 to TRBJ2-7; tentatively, D is TRBD1 or TRBD2 (5 bases each). Germline loops: CDR1 LGHNA, CDR2 YSLEER. The CDR3 runs to 15 residues. V was shortened by 0 bases and J by 6 bases, with 15 bases between the two germline ends. The DNA of the CDR3 is TGCGCCAGCAGCCAAGATCGTGGCAGGGCGGGCGAGCAGTACTTC. Protein product: CASSQDRGRAGEQYF.

Here the CDR3 reads CASSGDPSSYEQYF. The CDR3 nucleotides are TGTGCCAGCAGTGGTGACCCCAGCTCCTACGAGCAGTACTTC. V is TRBV2 and J is TRBJ2-7; D call uncertain. The CDR3 spans 14 residues. Trimming removed 4 bases from V and 0 bases from J, with 10 bases in between. CDR1 SNHLY and CDR2 FYNNEI come from the germline V gene.

The chain uses TRBV9 and TRBJ1-3; D unclear. The V end was cut by 3 bases, the J end by 0 bases, with 4 bases between. Germline V lookup: CDR1 SGDLS, CDR2 YYNGEE. The CDR3 sequence is 13 residues long. CDR3 in DNA: TGTGCCAGCAGCGGGGGCTCTGGAAACACCATATATTTT. Its protein product is CASSGGSGNTIYF.

The DNA for the CDR3 is TGTGCCAGCAGCTGGGAGACAGCTAACTATGGCTACACCTTC. It is translated as CASSWETANYGYTF. The rearrangement links TRBV7-8 to TRBJ1-2; a weak D match, TRBD1 (5 bases). Germline V lookup: CDR1 SGHVS, CDR2 FQNEAQ. The CDR3 is 14 amino acids. Trimming cost V 4 bases and J 0 bases, with 9 bases left between them.

This clone was seen a handful of times. The chain carries TRBV30 and TRBJ1-1; no definite D call. Germline V gene lookup returns CDR1 GTSNPN and CDR2 SVGIG (reference sequence). Between the trimmed V and J ends, which lost 1 base and 6 bases, there was a span of 3 bases. The length of the CDR3 is 10 residues. Here the CDR3 DNA reads TGTGCCTGGAGTGACTCTGAAGCTTTCTTT. Translation gives CAWSDSEAFF.

The V call is TRBV29-1, the J call TRBJ2-7; D is perhaps TRBD1 (6 bases). V shed 6 bases and J shed 0 bases, with 15 bases lying between them. Germline V gene sequence: CDR1 SQVTM, CDR2 ANQGSEA. CDR3 length: 14 amino acids. In DNA form, the CDR3 reads TGCAGCGTCCCTGTGGGGACACACTCCTACGAGCAGTACTTC. Encoded protein: CSVPVGTHSYEQYF.

This clone is large. The chain uses TRBV27 and TRBJ1-3; 8 bases align to TRBD1. The CDR3 sequence is 15 residues long. CDR1 and CDR2 from the germline V gene are MNHEY and SMNVEV (reference sequence). J lost 2 bases, V lost 5 bases, and 5 bases had no gene match. CDR3 nucleotide sequence: TGTGCCAGCAGTGATTGGACAGGGCCTGGAAACACCATATATTTT. As protein: CASSDWTGPGNTIYF.

The chain uses TRBV7-9 and TRBJ1-4; D might be TRBD1 (5 bases). In germline, CDR1 is SEHNR, CDR2 FQNEAQ (reference sequence). V was clipped by 7 bases and J by 3 bases, with 18 bases between them. The CDR3 spans 16 residues. The DNA for the CDR3 is TGTGCCAGCACCCCCGGGACCTCCGGAGCTAATGAAAAACTGTTTTTT. Amino acid sequence: CASTPGTSGANEKLFF.

The rearrangement uses TRBV9 and TRBJ1-5; D is undetermined. V was shortened by 0 bases and J by 4 bases, with 5 bases between the two germline ends. The germline V gene encodes CDR1 SGDLS and CDR2 YYNGEE. The CDR3 has 13 amino acids. DNA for the CDR3: TGTGCCAGCAGCGTAGGGGAGAATCAGCCCCAGCATTTT. It is translated as CASSVGENQPQHF.

This clone was counted a single time. The chain joins TRBV21-1 to TRBJ2-1; the D call of TRBD1 is as the table states it, not checked on the DNA. TRBV21-1 is deemed a pseudogene. There are 15 residues in the CDR3. The CDR3 loop is CASSKAGTAYNEQFF. In DNA, the CDR3 is TGTGCCAGCAGCAAAGCGGGGACAGCATACAATGAGCAGTTCTTC.